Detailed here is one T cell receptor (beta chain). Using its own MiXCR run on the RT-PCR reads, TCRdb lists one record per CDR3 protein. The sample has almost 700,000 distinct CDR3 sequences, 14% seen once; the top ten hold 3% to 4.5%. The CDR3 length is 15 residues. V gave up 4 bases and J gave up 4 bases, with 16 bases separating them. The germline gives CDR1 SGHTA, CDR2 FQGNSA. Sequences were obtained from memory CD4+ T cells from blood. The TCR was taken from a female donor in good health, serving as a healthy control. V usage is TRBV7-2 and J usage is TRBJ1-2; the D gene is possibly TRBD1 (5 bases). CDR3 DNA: TGTGCCAGCAGCTCGGGACCGCGTGGGGGCTATGGCTACACCTTC. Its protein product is CASSSGPRGGYGYTF.